This is a list of T cell receptor beta chains from one sample in a study of T cells in Graves' hyperthyroidism and ophthalmopathy. Each CDR3 protein is one row after TCRdb ran MiXCR on the multiplex PCR reads. The sample includes around 400,000 distinct CDR3 sequences, 13% of them seen just once. Material for sequencing was blood. The receptors shown here come from a woman younger than 35 with Graves' hyperthyroidism. Both conserved end residues are trimmed from each CDR3. D genes are given only for firm matches.

V,D,CDR3
TRBV15,.,ATSRSGGSMQETQY
TRBV12-3/TRBV12-4,.,ASSPGQKNTGELF
TRBV2,.,ASIPRGTPGANVLT
TRBV11-2,.,ASSLAVTDSTY
TRBV7-9,TRBD1,ASSRGQGTAPIPNEQF
TRBV9,TRBD2,ANSAGLGLAGVNEQF
TRBV20-1,.,SVLPGTRQNIQY
TRBV27,.,ASRPYYGSSYEQY
TRBV5-4,TRBD2,ASSPNPGLAVGGDTQY
TRBV28,.,ASRVGGYGYT
TRBV5-5,TRBD1,ASSLEGAPGGAF
TRBV10-3,.,AISEPGQNTGELF
TRBV5-1,.,ASSIQGIPSTDTQY
TRBV18,.,ASSLTFQGSGNTIY
TRBV18,TRBD1,ASSPNQGAHVGELF
TRBV20-1,.,SARAPATPEAF
TRBV4-3,.,ASSQARGRNTEAF
TRBV6-2/TRBV6-3,.,ASSLDVSEQY
TRBV19,TRBD2,ASSIAPAREGETQY
TRBV11-2,.,ASSSTGASAQETQY
TRBV2,.,ASSAWGLSNYGYT
TRBV7-9,TRBD2,ASSLGDSGGQETQY
TRBV28,TRBD1,ASSYVLRTGTEAF
TRBV20-1,.,SAPNGGMGDTEAF
TRBV29-1,TRBD1,SALPLGQGAYNEQF
TRBV6-1,.,ASRRTEQETQY
TRBV3-1,.,ASSHADRNTEAF
TRBV7-2,.,ASSYRGGGETQY
TRBV4-1,TRBD1,ASSHIDTGFDRGEDGYT
TRBV19,TRBD1,ASRTPGQGYNEQF
TRBV28,TRBD2,ASSFGRGPPRYEQY
TRBV10-1,.,ASSKEGSSYNEQF
TRBV4-2,TRBD2,ASSQDLAGGSETQY
TRBV9,TRBD1,ASSRTGGAGEKLF
TRBV7-7,.,ASSLVGGGLGETQY
TRBV5-1,TRBD1,ASSLGQGINQPQH
TRBV5-1,.,ASGWISRLSGTDTQY
TRBV12-3/TRBV12-4,.,ASSLQETGNAEAF
TRBV28,.,ASIPTGASGNQPQH
TRBV20-1,.,SAPTISYEQY
TRBV29-1,TRBD1,SVGDRGTYEQY
TRBV27,TRBD2,ASSLGSLAGSTGEPF
TRBV19,TRBD1,ASRRDRGRGEQF
TRBV20-1,.,SAMRTARLRSTEAF
TRBV20-1,TRBD2,SARPVAGEREQY
TRBV20-1,.,SAKRGASTDTQY
TRBV28,.,ASTAPGTPYEQY
TRBV20-1,.,SVSRVDTEAF
TRBV3-1,.,ASSQESSSYNEQF
TRBV28,.,ASSLGGSGYGYT